The 10 T cell receptor beta chains listed next were all sequenced from one sample in a study of cytomegalovirus exposure and HLA in healthy donors. PCR used 60 Vbeta primers and 13 Jbeta primers. Sequencing was performed with immunoSEQ multiplex PCR; in TCRdb, only in-frame clones are kept and a portion is missing. The sample shows around 200,000 clones, and around 0.79% sits with its ten largest clones. The sequenced sample consisted of PBMCs. These receptor sequences come from a woman between 18 and 30 years old in good health and CMV-seropositive.

The rearrangement links TRBV19 to TRBJ2-1; 7 bases map to TRBD2. CDR3 length: 15 residues. The V gene end was trimmed by 7 bases and the J gene end by 4 bases; junction bases not matched to a gene: 10. Germline CDR1 LNHDA, CDR2 SQIVND (reference sequence). The CDR3 DNA reads as TGTGCCAGTACCGTTGGAGCGGGGTTATACAATGAGCAGTTCTTC. It specifies CASTVGAGLYNEQFF.

The rearrangement uses TRBV2 and TRBJ2-1; 10 nucleotides agree with TRBD2. CDR3 size: 13 residues. The ends lost 7 bases at V and 9 bases at J; junction bases unmatched: 6. Germline V gene data show CDR1 as SNHLY and CDR2 as FYNNEI. The CDR3 spells CASILAGEGEQFF. The DNA of the CDR3 is TGTGCCAGCATCCTAGCGGGAGAGGGTGAGCAGTTCTTC.

This chain connects TRBV30 to TRBJ1-1; tentatively, D is TRBD1 (5 bases). The CDR3 contains 15 residues. The germline gives CDR1 GTSNPN, CDR2 SVGIG (reference sequence). V lost 2 bases, J lost 1 base, and 14 bases lay in between. Here the CDR3 reads CAWSWRWGSNTEAFF. DNA of the CDR3: TGTGCCTGGAGTTGGCGGTGGGGCTCGAACACTGAAGCTTTCTTT.

V gene TRBV2 combines with J gene TRBJ2-1, with TRBD2 identical over 9 bases. CDR3 length: 15 residues. The trim removed 3 bases at V and 6 bases at J, leaving 6 bases unmatched. Germline-derived CDR1 and CDR2 are SNHLY and FYNNEI. The CDR3, as DNA: TGTGCCAGCAGTGAGGAGCGGGAGGCCTTCAATGAGCAGTTCTTC. Its translation: CASSEEREAFNEQFF.

The CDR3 DNA reads as TGTGCCAGCGGACCTGGACTAGCGCAATACAATGAGCAGTTCTTC. Translation: CASGPGLAQYNEQFF. V gene TRBV9 combines with J gene TRBJ2-1, with 9 nucleotides matching TRBD2. Looked up from germline, CDR1 is SGDLS and CDR2 is YYNGEE. The ends lost 7 bases at V and 4 bases at J; junction bases unmatched: 9. The CDR3 sequence is 15 residues long.

The rearrangement joins TRBV5-1 to TRBJ2-7; the match to TRBD2 covers 9 bases. V lost 4 bases to trimming and J lost 6 bases; unmatched junction nucleotides: 2. The CDR3 length is 12 residues. Germline V gives CDR1 SGHRS, CDR2 YFSETQ. CDR3 loop: CASSPGLAEQYF. The CDR3 DNA sequence: TGCGCCAGCAGCCCGGGACTAGCCGAGCAGTACTTC.

The chain combines TRBV7-9 with TRBJ1-1, with no clear D. The CDR3 spans 12 residues. V lost 5 bases and J 7 bases, leaving 11 bases between the germline ends. Per the germline V gene, CDR1 is SEHNR and CDR2 is FQNEAQ (reference sequence). The CDR3 sequence: CASSPTPLEAFF. DNA of the CDR3: TGTGCCAGCAGCCCTACCCCTCTTGAAGCTTTCTTT.

The rearrangement links TRBV5-4 to TRBJ1-1; 8 positions agree with TRBD1. V dropped 0 bases and J dropped 0; count of bases not matched to a gene: 4. There are 16 residues in the CDR3. The germline V gene has CDR1 SGHNT and CDR2 YYREEE (reference sequence). CDR3 DNA sequence: TGTGCCAGCAGCTTGGCAGGACAGGGTTTGAACACTGAAGCTTTCTTT. This translates into CASSLAGQGLNTEAFF. The full variable domain, its missing parts supplied by reference TRBV5-4 and TRBJ1-1, is ETGVTQSPTHLIKTRGQQVTLRCSSQSGHNTVSWYQQALGQGPQFIFQYYREEENGRGNFPPRFSGLQFPNYSSELNVNALELDDSALYLCASSLAGQGLNTEAFFGQGTRLTVV.

The chain combines TRBV5-6 with TRBJ2-3; D uncertain. Germline V gene lookup returns CDR1 SGHDT and CDR2 YYEEEE. The ends were cut back, 0 bases at V and 6 bases at J, with 8 bases in the middle. This CDR3 has 13 residues. The CDR3: CASSLASRDTQYF. CDR3 in DNA: TGTGCCAGCAGCTTGGCGAGCCGGGATACGCAGTATTTT.

The J gene is TRBJ1-2, the V gene TRBV7-2; a possible D gene is TRBD1 (5 bases). The V end was cut by 5 bases, the J end by 6 bases, with 19 bases between. The CDR3 totals 15 residues. The germline gives CDR1 SGHTA, CDR2 FQGNSA. The CDR3 DNA reads as TGTGCCAGCAGCCCCAAGGCGGGGCTGTTGAATGGCTACACCTTC. Its protein is CASSPKAGLLNGYTF.